This T cell receptor (beta chain) is from a study of shared clonotypes between healthy human individuals. The CDR3 runs to 14 residues. Sequencing was performed with immunoSEQ multiplex PCR; in TCRdb, only in-frame clones are kept and a portion is missing. This sample yields just under 350,000 clones, of which more than 60% are seen a single time; 8.5% to 12% belongs to the top ten. This clone turned up a few times. Its antigen is as yet unknown. Findings of the study overall: Large depth notwithstanding, sorted-subset sequencing proved incomplete by rarefaction.

This chain uses TRBV21-1 with TRBJ1-1; the table's D gene call, TRBD1, was not cross checked with the DNA. TRBV21-1 is a pseudogene segment. This clonotype was obtained from a man aged 30 to 39 in good health. Sequences were obtained from memory CD4+ T cells sorted from blood. The subset was: CD45RA-negative fraction. The CDR3 spells CASSVTGVNTEAFF. The CDR3 region has the DNA TGTGCCAGCAGCGTGACAGGTGTGAACACTGAAGCTTTCTTT.